Following are 14 T cell receptor beta chains from one sample sequenced in a study of siplizumab effects on memory and regulatory T cells (dated by TCRdb to about 2019). Library generation was performed with the immunoSEQ multiplex PCR assay. As stored in TCRdb, this immuneACCESS dataset retains in-frame rearrangements with V and J assigned. A fraction of the clones does not appear; measured against another copy, unresolved V genes explain less than half of the discrepancy, and the remainder lacks a known reason. The sample includes 75,000 to 100,000 clones, with about 93% observed a single time. About 1.4% of the sample goes to the ten largest clones. Material: non-Treg CD4+ T cells sorted from blood. What this sample's cell subset or site label stands for: FACS-sorted unstimulated CD4+ non-regulatory T cells. Receptors originate from a human donor in good health.

This clone is a singleton in its sample. The chain is built from TRBV6-6 and TRBJ1-3; TRBD1 might be the D (5 bases). The length of the CDR3 is 13 residues. Germline lookup yields CDR1 MNHNY and CDR2 SVGAGI (reference sequence). V was trimmed by 8 bases and J by 2 bases, leaving 10 bases between them. CDR3 amino acids: CASGRGTGNTIYF. CDR3 nucleotides: TGTGCCAGCGGTAGGGGAACTGGAAACACCATATATTTT.

V and J are TRBV11-2 and TRBJ1-1, with D maybe TRBD1 (5 bases). Trimming took off 2 bases at V and 4 bases at J, with 11 bases between the two ends. CDR1 and CDR2 from the germline V gene are SGHAT and FQNNGV. There are 14 residues in the CDR3. The chain's CDR3 is CASSLITGSTEAFF. DNA of the CDR3: TGTGCCAGCAGCTTAATTACAGGTTCCACTGAAGCTTTCTTT.

This rearrangement joins TRBV18 to TRBJ1-6, with a tentative D call TRBD1 (5 bases). CDR3 length: 14 amino acids. The germline CDR1 and CDR2 sequences are KGHSH and LQKENI. The V and J ends lost 1 base and 8 bases respectively, with 9 bases between them. CDR3 residues: CASSPLGGDSPLHF. For the CDR3, the DNA is TGTGCCAGCTCACCACTGGGGGGGGATTCACCCCTCCACTTT. Full variable domain (remainder filled in from reference TRBV18 and TRBJ1-6): NAGVMQNPRHLVRRRGQEARLRCSPMKGHSHVYWYRQLPEEGLKFMVYLQKENIIDESGMPKERFSAEFPKEGPSILRIQQVVRGDSAAYFCASSPLGGDSPLHFGNGTRLTVT.

This sequence joins TRBV27 and TRBJ2-2; D possibly corresponds to TRBD1 (5 bases). V dropped 5 bases and J dropped 7 bases, with 8 bases sitting between them. The CDR3 extends over 12 amino acids. Germline lookup yields CDR1 MNHEY and CDR2 SMNVEV (reference sequence). CDR3 coding DNA: TGTGCCAGCAGTCAAAGGGGCGGGGAGCTGTTTTTT. Its protein is CASSQRGGELFF.

The V call is TRBV7-2, the J call TRBJ2-1; D is perhaps TRBD2 (6 bases). This CDR3 has 14 residues. The ends were cut back, 5 bases at V and 3 bases at J, with 11 bases in the middle. Germline loops: CDR1 SGHTA, CDR2 FQGNSA. CDR3 in amino acids: CASSPRRDYNEQFF. The CDR3 DNA follows: TGTGCCAGCAGCCCCCGGCGGGACTACAATGAGCAGTTCTTC. The full variable domain, completed using reference TRBV7-2 and TRBJ2-1, is GAGVSQSPSNKVTEKGKDVELRCDPISGHTALYWYRQSLGQGLEFLIYFQGNSAPDKSGLPSDRFSAERTGGSVSTLTIQRTQQEDSAVYLCASSPRRDYNEQFFGPGTRLTVL.

The rearrangement uses TRBV5-1 and TRBJ2-3, with D perhaps TRBD2 (5 bases). The ends were cut back, 3 bases at V and 4 bases at J, with 9 bases in the middle. CDR1 and CDR2 (germline): SGHRS, YFSETQ. CDR3 length equals 13 residues. The CDR3 here is CASSWAGADTQYF. In DNA form, the CDR3 reads TGCGCCAGCAGCTGGGCCGGGGCAGATACGCAGTATTTT.

The J gene is TRBJ1-4, the V gene TRBV27, with D tentatively TRBD1 (6 bases). This CDR3 has 14 amino acids. V was trimmed by 6 bases and J by 8 bases, leaving 16 bases between them. Germline CDR1 reads MNHEY; CDR2 reads SMNVEV (reference sequence). The CDR3: CASSRAGHLEKLFF. The CDR3 region has the DNA TGTGCCAGCAGCCGGGCGGGACACCTAGAAAAACTGTTTTTT. The variable domain in full, completed from reference TRBV27 and TRBJ1-4, reads EAQVTQNPRYLITVTGKKLTVTCSQNMNHEYMSWYRQDPGLGLRQIYYSMNVEVTDKGDVPEGYKVSRKEKRNFPLILESPSPNQTSLYFCASSRAGHLEKLFFGSGTQLSVL.

This chain links TRBV4-2 with TRBJ2-3; 8 bases line up with TRBD2. Germline assignment: CDR1 LGHNA and CDR2 YNFKEQ. This CDR3 is built from 15 residues. After removal of 4 bases from V and 2 bases from J, the junction contained 5 bases not matched to a gene. The CDR3 loop reads CASSPLAGVTDTQYF. The CDR3 DNA follows: TGTGCCAGCAGCCCCCTAGCGGGTGTCACAGATACGCAGTATTTT.

The chain carries TRBV7-9 and TRBJ1-1; D might be TRBD1 (5 bases). V was shortened by 4 bases and J by 3 bases, with 12 bases between the two germline ends. Germline loops: CDR1 SEHNR, CDR2 FQNEAQ (reference sequence). There are 14 residues in the CDR3. Here the CDR3 reads CASSSDSGDTEAFF. The CDR3 DNA reads TGTGCCAGCAGCTCCGACAGCGGAGACACTGAAGCTTTCTTT.

The rearrangement links TRBV28 to TRBJ1-1, with D tentatively TRBD1 (6 bases). CDR3 size: 13 residues. V dropped 6 bases and J dropped 3 bases, with 11 bases sitting between them. CDR1 and CDR2 (germline): MDHEN, SYDVKM. CDR3 sequence: CASRSQGYTEAFF. The CDR3 region has the DNA TGTGCCAGCAGAAGTCAGGGGTACACTGAAGCTTTCTTT.

This clone was observed once. The chain employs TRBV7-8 and TRBJ2-7, with D unresolved. The CDR3 totals 14 residues. Trimming left V 2 bases short and J 0 bases short, with 8 bases between. Per the germline V gene, CDR1 is SGHVS and CDR2 is FQNEAQ. The CDR3 DNA follows: TGTGCCAGCAGCTTATATCCACGCTCCTACGAGCAGTACTTC. It yields the protein CASSLYPRSYEQYF.

This sequence joins TRBV11-2 and TRBJ1-4, with a weak D call TRBD1 (6 bases). V was trimmed by 0 bases and J by 7 bases, leaving 15 bases between them. The CDR3 totals 16 residues. Germline V lookup: CDR1 SGHAT, CDR2 FQNNGV. The CDR3 coding sequence is TGTGCCAGCAGCTTAGATTCTAAAGGGGGTGGTGAAAAACTGTTTTTT. As protein: CASSLDSKGGGEKLFF.

V is TRBV19 and J is TRBJ1-1, with a weak D call TRBD1 (6 bases). The V end was cut by 4 bases, the J end by 11 bases, with 17 bases between. The CDR3 extends over 13 amino acids. The V gene's germline CDR1 is LNHDA and CDR2 SQIVND (reference sequence). The CDR3 loop reads CASSTWDNLRAFF. The CDR3 region has the DNA TGTGCCAGTAGTACGTGGGACAACTTGCGGGCTTTCTTT.

This chain links TRBV5-1 with TRBJ2-5; the D is unclear. The V end was cut by 1 base, the J end by 0 bases, with 7 bases between. Germline V gene sequence: CDR1 SGHRS, CDR2 YFSETQ. The CDR3 is made up of 14 amino acids. Here the CDR3 DNA reads TGCGCCAGCAGCTTGTTGAGGTACCAAGAGACCCAGTACTTC. The encoded protein is CASSLLRYQETQYF. Filled out from reference TRBV5-1 and TRBJ2-5, the complete variable domain reads KAGVTQTPRYLIKTRGQQVTLSCSPISGHRSVSWYQQTPGQGLQFLFEYFSETQRNKGNFPGRFSGRQFSNSRSEMNVSTLELGDSALYLCASSLLRYQETQYFGPGTRLLVL.